This TCR beta chain is from a study of OX40 agonist ivuxolimab in advanced cancers. As for the study more broadly: Ivuxolimab was an agonistic, fully human IgG2 monoclonal antibody directed against OX40 (CD134), a costimulatory receptor. Intravenous ivuxolimab was administered to patients every 2 weeks at six dose levels: 0.01, 0.1, 0.3, 1.5, 3 and 10 mg/kg. Of the roughly 54 patients in dose escalation, approximately 20 had hepatocellular carcinoma, about 15 had melanoma, 9 had renal cell carcinoma and 9 had head and neck cancer. The dose-escalation cohort was 82.7% male with a mean age of about 54 years, ranging from roughly 23 to 85. Patients were allowed to have had prior anti-PD-1, anti-PD-L1 or anti-CTLA-4 therapy, and around two fifths of the dose-escalation patients had been treated with checkpoint inhibitors. Partial responses occurred in three dose-escalation patients: two with cutaneous melanoma and one with hepatocellular carcinoma. The point of sequencing TCRbeta in the periphery was to test whether ivuxolimab changed TCR sequence diversity and drove clonal T-cell expansion. The paper describes the monotherapy dose-escalation part (N of about 52 patients) of the phase I trial of ivuxolimab. Overall study results and their limits: Which antigens the clonally expanded peripheral T cells were specific for was not determined. In the 0.1-3.0 mg/kg groups, partial responders had among the lowest normalized peripheral clonal expansion, particularly in CD8+ T cells. At doses from 0.1 to 3.0 mg/kg, clonal expansion was seen in both CD4+ and CD8+ blood T cells between baseline and week 6. After ivuxolimab, expanded clones were on average more numerous among CD8+ T cells than among CD4+ T cells. Low levels of normalized T-cell clonal expansion were also seen in some patients who did not respond.

The trial excluded patients who had a history of autoimmune disease or were on systemic immunosuppression. Peripheral blood for TCR sequencing was collected from all dose cohorts at baseline, on cycle 4 day 1, and on cycle 7 day 1. Samples were obtained from an open-label, multicenter, first-in-human phase I dose-escalation trial of ivuxolimab. Adults with locally advanced or metastatic melanoma, renal cell carcinoma, hepatocellular carcinoma or head and neck squamous cell carcinoma were enrolled in the trial. Before TCR sequencing, CD4+ T cells and CD8+ T cells from peripheral blood were sorted into separate populations. To sequence the TCRbeta CDR3 region, genomic DNA was isolated from the sorted cells. TCRbeta CDR3 regions were sequenced using the immunoSEQ Assay. The table comes from immuneACCESS by way of TCRdb, which keeps in-frame sequences with V and J called. Part of the clones is missing from these tables; in studies checked, under half for an unresolved V gene and the rest for unknown reasons. Across this sample there are around 19,000 clones, with approximately 81% seen only once. Roughly 27% of the sample is taken by the ten largest.

Deletion took 1 base off V and 7 bases off J, with a span of 15 bases between the germline ends. CDR1 and CDR2, looked up from the germline V gene, are SGDLS and YYNGEE. Measured from the cysteine to the phenylalanine, the CDR3 is 14 residues long. CDR3 DNA is the only sequence kept; it has 42 bases, read in frame from the first base. Worth noting for this clone: No antigen is known for it. Base-call qualities are not available, and no considerably larger clone is one nucleotide away.

This sequence uses TRBV9 and TRBJ2-7; TRBD1 is possibly the D segment (6 matching bases). The TCR comes from an adult with an advanced solid tumor such as melanoma, head and neck, liver or kidney cancer. This specimen was CD4+ or CD8+ T cells sorted from blood, taken in a trial of the OX40 agonist ivuxolimab. The CDR3 region reads CASSVTTGPTEQYF. Read as DNA, the sequence is TGTGCCAGCAGCGTAACGACAGGTCCTACAGAGCAGTACTTC.